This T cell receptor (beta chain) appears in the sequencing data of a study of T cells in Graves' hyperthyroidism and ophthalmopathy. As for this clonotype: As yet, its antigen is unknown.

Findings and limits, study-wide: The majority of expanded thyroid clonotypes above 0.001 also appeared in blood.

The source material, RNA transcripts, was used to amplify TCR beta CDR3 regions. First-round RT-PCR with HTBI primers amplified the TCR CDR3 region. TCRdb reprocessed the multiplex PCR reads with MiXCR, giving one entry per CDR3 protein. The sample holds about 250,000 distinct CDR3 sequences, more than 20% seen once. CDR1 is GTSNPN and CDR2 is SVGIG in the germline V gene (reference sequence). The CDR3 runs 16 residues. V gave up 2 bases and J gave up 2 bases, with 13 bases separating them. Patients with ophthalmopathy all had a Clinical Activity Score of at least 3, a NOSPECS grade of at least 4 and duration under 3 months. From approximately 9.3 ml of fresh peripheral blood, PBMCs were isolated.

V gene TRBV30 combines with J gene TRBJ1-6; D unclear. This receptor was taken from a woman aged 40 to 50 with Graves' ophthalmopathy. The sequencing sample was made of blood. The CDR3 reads CAWSFGSSAYNSPLHF. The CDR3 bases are TGTGCCTGGAGTTTCGGGTCGTCGGCCTATAATTCACCCCTCCACTTT.